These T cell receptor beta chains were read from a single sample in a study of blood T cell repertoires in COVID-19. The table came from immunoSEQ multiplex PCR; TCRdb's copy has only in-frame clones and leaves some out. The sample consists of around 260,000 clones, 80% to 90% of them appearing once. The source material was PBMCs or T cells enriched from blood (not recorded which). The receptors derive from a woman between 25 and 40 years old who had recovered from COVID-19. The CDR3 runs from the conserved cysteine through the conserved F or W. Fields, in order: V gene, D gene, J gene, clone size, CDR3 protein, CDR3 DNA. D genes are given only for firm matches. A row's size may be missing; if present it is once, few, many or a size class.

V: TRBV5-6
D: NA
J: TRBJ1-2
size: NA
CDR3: CASSSEGLEVSYTF
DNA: TGTGCCAGCAGCTCGGAGGGCCTAGAGGTTAGCTACACCTTC

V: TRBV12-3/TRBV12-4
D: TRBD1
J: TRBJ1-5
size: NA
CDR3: CASRGTGNQPQHF
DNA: TGTGCCAGCAGGGGGACAGGGAATCAGCCCCAGCATTTT

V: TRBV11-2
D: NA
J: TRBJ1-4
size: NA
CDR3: CASSTGGWTTNEKLFF
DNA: TGTGCCAGCAGCACCGGGGGGTGGACAACTAATGAAAAACTGTTTTTT

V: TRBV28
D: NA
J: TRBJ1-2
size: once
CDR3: CASSLGQNYGYTF
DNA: TGTGCCAGCAGTTTAGGACAGAACTATGGCTACACCTTC

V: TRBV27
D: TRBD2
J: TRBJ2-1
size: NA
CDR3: CASRRLLTSGGGPGNEQFF
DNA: TGTGCCAGCAGACGCTTACTTACTAGCGGGGGGGGGCCGGGCAATGAGCAGTTCTTC

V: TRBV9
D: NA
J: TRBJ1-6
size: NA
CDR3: CASSVAPGDFNSPLHF
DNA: TGTGCCAGCAGCGTAGCCCCGGGGGATTTCAATTCACCCCTCCACTTT

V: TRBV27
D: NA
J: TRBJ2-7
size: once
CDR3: CASSFRSGPYEQYF
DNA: TGTGCCAGCAGTTTTCGATCAGGGCCCTACGAGCAGTACTTC

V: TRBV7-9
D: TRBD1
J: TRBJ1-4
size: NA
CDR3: CASSLRGQVNEKLFF
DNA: TGTGCCAGCAGCCTAAGGGGGCAGGTTAATGAAAAACTGTTTTTT

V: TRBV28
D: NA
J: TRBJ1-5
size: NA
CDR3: CASILGDYSNQPQHF
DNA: TGTGCCAGCATTCTTGGAGATTATAGCAATCAGCCCCAGCATTTT

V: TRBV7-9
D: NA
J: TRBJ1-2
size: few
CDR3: CASSLAHEQVANYGYTF
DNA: TGTGCCAGCAGCTTGGCCCACGAACAGGTAGCTAACTATGGCTACACCTTC

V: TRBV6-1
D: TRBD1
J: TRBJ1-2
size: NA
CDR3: CASSEGDRWNYGYTF
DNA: TGTGCCAGCAGTGAAGGGGACAGGTGGAACTATGGCTACACCTTC

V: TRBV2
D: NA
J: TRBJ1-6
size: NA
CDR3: CASPGGDNSPLHF
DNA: TGTGCCAGCCCCGGCGGGGATAATTCACCCCTCCACTTT

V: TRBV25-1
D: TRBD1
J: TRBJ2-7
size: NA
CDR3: CASSGPYPDRGHPYEQYF
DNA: TGTGCCAGCAGTGGGCCCTATCCGGACAGGGGGCACCCCTACGAGCAGTACTTC

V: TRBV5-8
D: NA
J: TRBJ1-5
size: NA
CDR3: CASTLRQPGGNQPQHF
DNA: TGTGCCAGCACCCTGAGACAGCCGGGCGGCAATCAGCCCCAGCATTTT

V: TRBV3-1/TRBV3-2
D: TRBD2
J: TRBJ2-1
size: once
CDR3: CASSPLGGTSRHNEQFF
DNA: TGTGCCAGCAGCCCCCTAGGGGGGACTAGCCGTCACAATGAGCAGTTCTTC

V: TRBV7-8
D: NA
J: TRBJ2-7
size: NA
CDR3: CASSETVEQYF
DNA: TGTGCCAGCAGCGAAACAGTCGAGCAGTACTTC

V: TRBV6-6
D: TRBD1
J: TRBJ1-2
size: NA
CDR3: CASTTTGSNYGYTF
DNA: TGTGCCAGCACGACGACAGGGTCGAACTATGGCTACACCTTC

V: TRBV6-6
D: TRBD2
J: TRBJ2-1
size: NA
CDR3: CASSYSASGGANEQFF
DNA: TGTGCCAGCAGTTACTCGGCTAGCGGGGGGGCCAATGAGCAGTTCTTC

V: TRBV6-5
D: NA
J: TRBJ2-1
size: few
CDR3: CASSGARDYNEQFF
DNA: TGTGCCAGCAGCGGCGCCAGGGATTACAATGAGCAGTTCTTC

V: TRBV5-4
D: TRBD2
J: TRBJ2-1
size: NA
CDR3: CASSSPTSGTYNEQFF
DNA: TGTGCCAGCAGCTCCCCGACTAGCGGAACCTACAATGAGCAGTTCTTC

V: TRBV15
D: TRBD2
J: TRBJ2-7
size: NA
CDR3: CATSNGLAAGNYEQYF
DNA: TGTGCCACCAGCAACGGACTAGCGGCCGGCAATTACGAGCAGTACTTC

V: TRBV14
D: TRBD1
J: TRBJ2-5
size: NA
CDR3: CASSHRQGAQARETQYF
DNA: TGTGCCAGCAGCCATCGACAGGGGGCGCAAGCCCGAGAGACCCAGTACTTC

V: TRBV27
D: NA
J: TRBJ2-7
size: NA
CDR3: CASRTESTIPSSYEQYF
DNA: TGTGCCAGCAGGACCGAGTCGACTATCCCGAGCTCCTACGAGCAGTACTTC

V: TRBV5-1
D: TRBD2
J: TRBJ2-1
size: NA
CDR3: CASQHGASGSDEQFF
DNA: TGCGCCAGCCAGCACGGGGCTAGCGGGAGTGATGAGCAGTTCTTC

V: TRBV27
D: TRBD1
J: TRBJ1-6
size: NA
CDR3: CASSLDRGGSPLHF
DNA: TGTGCCAGCAGTTTAGACAGGGGAGGTTCACCCCTCCACTTT

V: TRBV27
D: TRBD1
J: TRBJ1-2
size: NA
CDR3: CASSRDSSYGYTF
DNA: TGTGCCAGCAGTAGGGACAGCTCCTATGGCTACACCTTC

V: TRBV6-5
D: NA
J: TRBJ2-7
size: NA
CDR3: CASSYSWLGHYEQYF
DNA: TGTGCCAGCAGTTACAGCTGGTTGGGCCACTACGAGCAGTACTTC

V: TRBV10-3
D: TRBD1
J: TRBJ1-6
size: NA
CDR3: CAISVNDRGPSPLHF
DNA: TGTGCCATCAGTGTAAACGACAGGGGGCCTTCACCCCTCCACTTT

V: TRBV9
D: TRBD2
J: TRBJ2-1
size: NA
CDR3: CASSVGIWEGGNEQFF
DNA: TGTGCCAGCAGCGTAGGTATTTGGGAGGGAGGCAATGAGCAGTTCTTC

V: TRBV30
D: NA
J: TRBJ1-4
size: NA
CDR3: CAWRSRNEKLFF
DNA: TGTGCCTGGAGGAGCCGGAATGAAAAACTGTTTTTT

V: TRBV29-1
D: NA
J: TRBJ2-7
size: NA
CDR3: CSVSGGQFLPYEQYF
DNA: TGCAGCGTCTCGGGCGGACAGTTCCTCCCCTACGAGCAGTACTTC

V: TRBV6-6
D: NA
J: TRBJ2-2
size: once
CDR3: CASATVRNTGELFF
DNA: TGTGCCAGCGCTACGGTGAGGAACACCGGGGAGCTGTTTTTT

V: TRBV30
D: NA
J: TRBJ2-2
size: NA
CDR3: CAWNSPAENTGELFF
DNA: TGTGCCTGGAATTCCCCAGCGGAGAACACCGGGGAGCTGTTTTTT

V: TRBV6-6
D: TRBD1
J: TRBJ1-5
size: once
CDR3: CASSYSLTGTNQPQHF
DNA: TGTGCCAGCAGTTACTCGTTGACAGGGACTAATCAGCCCCAGCATTTT

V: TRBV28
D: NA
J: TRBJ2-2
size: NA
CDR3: CASSPKIKPHTGELFF
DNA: TGTGCCAGCAGCCCGAAAATCAAGCCCCACACCGGGGAGCTGTTTTTT

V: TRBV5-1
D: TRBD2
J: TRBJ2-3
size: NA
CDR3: CASSSGDTDTQYF
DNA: TGCGCCAGCAGTAGCGGGGACACAGATACGCAGTATTTT

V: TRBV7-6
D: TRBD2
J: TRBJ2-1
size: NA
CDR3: CASSLKGTSAYSYNEQFF
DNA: TGTGCCAGCAGCTTAAAAGGGACTAGCGCCTACTCCTACAATGAGCAGTTCTTC

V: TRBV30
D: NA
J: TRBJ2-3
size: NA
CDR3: CAWSVGAETDTQYF
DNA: TGTGCCTGGAGTGTGGGGGCGGAAACAGATACGCAGTATTTT

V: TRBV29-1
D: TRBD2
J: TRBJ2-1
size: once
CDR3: CSAAGLAGGGEQFF
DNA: TGCAGCGCCGCCGGACTAGCGGGGGGAGGTGAGCAGTTCTTC

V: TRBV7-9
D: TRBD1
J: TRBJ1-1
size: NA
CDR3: CASSPRGYRGNTEAFF
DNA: TGTGCCAGCAGCCCCAGGGGGTACAGGGGGAACACTGAAGCTTTCTTT